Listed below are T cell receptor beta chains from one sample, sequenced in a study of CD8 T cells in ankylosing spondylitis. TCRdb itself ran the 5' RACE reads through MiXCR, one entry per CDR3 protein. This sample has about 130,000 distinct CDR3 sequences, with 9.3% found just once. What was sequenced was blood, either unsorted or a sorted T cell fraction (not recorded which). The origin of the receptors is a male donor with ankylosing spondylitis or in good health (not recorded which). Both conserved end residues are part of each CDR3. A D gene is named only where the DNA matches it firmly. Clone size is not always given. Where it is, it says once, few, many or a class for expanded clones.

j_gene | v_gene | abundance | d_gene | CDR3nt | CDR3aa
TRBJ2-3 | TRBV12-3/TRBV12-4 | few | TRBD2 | TGTGCCAGCAGCCAGGGACTAGCGGGAGTTGGGGATACGCAGTATTTT | CASSQGLAGVGDTQYF
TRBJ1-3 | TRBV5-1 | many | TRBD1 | TGCGCCAGCACCGAAACAGGGGCCTCTGGAAACACCATATATTTT | CASTETGASGNTIYF
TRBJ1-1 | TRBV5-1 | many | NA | TGCGCCAGCAGCTTGGAACAGGGTAGGACTGAAGCTTTCTTT | CASSLEQGRTEAFF
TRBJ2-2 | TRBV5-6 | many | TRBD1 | TGTGCCAGCAGCATGGGACAGGGGGCTAACACCGGGGAGCTGTTTTTT | CASSMGQGANTGELFF
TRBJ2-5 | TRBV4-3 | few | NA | TGCGCCAGCAGCCCCCTGCCCTCGGTCCGAGAGACCCAGTACTTC | CASSPLPSVRETQYF
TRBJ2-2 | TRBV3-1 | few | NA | TGTGCCAGCAGCCAAGATGTTAGGGCCGGGGAGCTGTTTTTT | CASSQDVRAGELFF
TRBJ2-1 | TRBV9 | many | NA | TGTGCCAGCAGCGCAGACTCCAACGTTAACTACAATGAGCAGTTCTTC | CASSADSNVNYNEQFF
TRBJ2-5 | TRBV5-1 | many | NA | TGCGCCAGCAGCTTAGAAGGACTACCAGGAGAGACCCAGTACTTC | CASSLEGLPGETQYF
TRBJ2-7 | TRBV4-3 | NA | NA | TGCGCCAGCAGCCAAGGCGGGACACGGAGTTACGAGCAGTACTTC | CASSQGGTRSYEQYF
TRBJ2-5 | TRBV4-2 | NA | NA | TGTGCCAGCAGCCAAGTTTTTGTGCGGATGGAGGGGCAAGAGACCCAGTACTTC | CASSQVFVRMEGQETQYF
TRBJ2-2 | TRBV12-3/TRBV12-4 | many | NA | TGTGCCAGCAGGGTGGGAGTCAGGACCGGGGAGCTGTTTTTT | CASRVGVRTGELFF
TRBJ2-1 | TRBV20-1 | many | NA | TGCAGTGCTAGAAACGGGAATGAGCAGTTCTTC | CSARNGNEQFF
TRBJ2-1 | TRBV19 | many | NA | TGTGCCAGTAGTAGGTGGGGTATATACAATGAGCAGTTCTTC | CASSRWGIYNEQFF
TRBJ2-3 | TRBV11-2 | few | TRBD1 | TGTGCCAGCAGTAAAGACAGGGGGCAGACAGATACGCAGTATTTT | CASSKDRGQTDTQYF
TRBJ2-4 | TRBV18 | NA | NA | TGTGCCAGCTCACCTGGCAGTAAAAACATTCAGTACTTC | CASSPGSKNIQYF
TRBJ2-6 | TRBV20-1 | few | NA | TGCAGTGCTAGACGAGGGCATAGAGGGGCCAACGTCCTGACTTTC | CSARRGHRGANVLTF
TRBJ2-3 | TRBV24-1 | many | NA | TGTGCCACCAGTGAGGTGTCTCCAGATACGCAGTATTTT | CATSEVSPDTQYF
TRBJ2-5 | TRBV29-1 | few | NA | TGCAGCGTGCGCGGGGATCAAGAGACCCAGTACTTC | CSVRGDQETQYF
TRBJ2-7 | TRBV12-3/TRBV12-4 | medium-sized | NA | TGTGCCAGCAGTTCCGTGGGAGAACGGGCCGAGCAGTACTTC | CASSSVGERAEQYF
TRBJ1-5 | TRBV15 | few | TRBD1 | TGTGCCACCAGCAGATCGATAGGACAGGGGGGGAATCAGCCCCAGCATTTT | CATSRSIGQGGNQPQHF
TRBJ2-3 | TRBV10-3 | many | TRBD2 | TGTGCCATCAGTGAGAGCGGGACTAGCACAGATACGCAGTATTTT | CAISESGTSTDTQYF
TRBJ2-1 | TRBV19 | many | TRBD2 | TGTGCCAGTAGTCAAACTAGCGGAGGACTCGAGGGTCAGTTCTTC | CASSQTSGGLEGQFF
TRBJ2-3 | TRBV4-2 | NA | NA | TGTGCCAGCAGCCACGGGGAGGGGGCGACAGATACGCAGTATTTT | CASSHGEGATDTQYF
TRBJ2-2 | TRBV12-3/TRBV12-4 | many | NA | TGTGCCAGCAGTTTCATGAACACCGGGGAGCTGTTTTTT | CASSFMNTGELFF
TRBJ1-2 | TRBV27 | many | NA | TGTGCCAGCAGTCGTGGCAGGGATCATGGCTACACCTTC | CASSRGRDHGYTF
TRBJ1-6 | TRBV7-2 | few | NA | TGTGCCAGCAGCTTAGTCAGGACTAATTCACCCCTCCACTTT | CASSLVRTNSPLHF
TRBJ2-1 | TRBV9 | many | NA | TGTGCCAGCAGCCCCCGGGCTGCACCAGACAATGAGCAGTTCTTC | CASSPRAAPDNEQFF
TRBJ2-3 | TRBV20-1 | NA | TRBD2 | TGCAGTGCCGCGAGGCGGGAGGCAGATACGCAGTATTTT | CSAARREADTQYF
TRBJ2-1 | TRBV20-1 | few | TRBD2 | TGCAGTGCTAGTCGGCTGGGACTAGCGGGAGGTGAGCAGTTCTTC | CSASRLGLAGGEQFF
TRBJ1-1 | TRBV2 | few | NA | TGTGCCAGCAGTGCTCGTCAGGGACACACTGAAGCTTTCTTT | CASSARQGHTEAFF
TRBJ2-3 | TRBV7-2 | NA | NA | TGTGCCAGCACCTTGACGGAGCCCACAGATACGCAGTATTTT | CASTLTEPTDTQYF
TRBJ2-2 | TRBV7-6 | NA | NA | TGTGCCAGCAGCCCGCTCCATACAAAACCGAACACCGGGGAGCTGTTTTTT | CASSPLHTKPNTGELFF
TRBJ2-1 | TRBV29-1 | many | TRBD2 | TGCAGCGTTGAGGTGGGAGGGTACAATGAGCAGTTCTTC | CSVEVGGYNEQFF
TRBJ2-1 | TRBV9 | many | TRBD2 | TGTGCCAGCAGCGTAGCTACCGCGGGAGGGCCGGCTGAGCAGTTCTTC | CASSVATAGGPAEQFF
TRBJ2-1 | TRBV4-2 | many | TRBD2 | TGTGCCAGCAGCCAAGTTGGAAATAGCGGGAGCCCTGAGCAGTTCTTC | CASSQVGNSGSPEQFF
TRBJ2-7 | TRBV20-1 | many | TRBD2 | TGCAGTGCTAGGACAGATGGACTAGCGGGAGGTTACGAGCAGTACTTC | CSARTDGLAGGYEQYF
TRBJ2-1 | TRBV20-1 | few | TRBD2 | TGCAGTGCTAGAGGCCAAGCACTAGCGGGACGGTTCAGCAGTGAGCAGTTCTTC | CSARGQALAGRFSSEQFF
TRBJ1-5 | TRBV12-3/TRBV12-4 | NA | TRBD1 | TGTGCCAGCAGCCAGGGGGTGCGGCCCCAGCATTTT | CASSQGVRPQHF
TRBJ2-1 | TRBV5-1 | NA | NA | TGCGCCAGCACCCCGAGGGCCAGGGGCCACAATGAGCAGTTCTTC | CASTPRARGHNEQFF
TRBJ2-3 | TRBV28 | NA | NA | TGTGCCAGCAGTCTTGGGGGGCTCAGAGATACGCAGTATTTT | CASSLGGLRDTQYF
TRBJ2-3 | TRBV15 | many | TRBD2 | TGTGCCACCAGCAGACGTCTAGCGGGAGGAGCAGATACGCAGTATTTT | CATSRRLAGGADTQYF
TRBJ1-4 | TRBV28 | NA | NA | TGTGCCAGCATCCCATCAACTAATGAAAAACTGTTTTTT | CASIPSTNEKLFF
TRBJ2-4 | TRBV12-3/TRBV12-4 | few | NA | TGTGCCAGCAGCCCCCCACTGGGAACCAAAAACATTCAGTACTTC | CASSPPLGTKNIQYF
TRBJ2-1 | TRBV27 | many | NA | TGTGCCAGCAGCCCCCTGACCATGGGGAAAAGCTACAATGAGCAGTTCTTC | CASSPLTMGKSYNEQFF